These 20 T cell receptor beta chains share one sample of origin, sequenced in a study of blood T cell repertoires in COVID-19. Measured with immunoSEQ multiplex PCR; TCRdb has only the in-frame clones, and not every one. The sample carries 200,000 or so clones, about 86% recorded once. The specimen was peripheral blood. Receptors were obtained from a woman in her seventies with acute or convalescent COVID-19.

The CDR3 sequence is CASSMTSGGGDTQYF. CDR3 DNA sequence: TGTGCCAGCAGCATGACTAGCGGGGGGGGAGATACGCAGTATTTT. V and J are TRBV11-2 and TRBJ2-3; 14 bases align to TRBD2. The CDR3 is 15 amino acids. Germline V CDR1 and CDR2: SGHAT, FQNNGV. Trimming removed 5 bases from V and 5 bases from J; junction bases left unmatched: 3.

The V and J genes are TRBV4-2 and TRBJ1-5; D possibly corresponds to TRBD1 (6 bases). Germline assignment: CDR1 LGHNA and CDR2 YNFKEQ. With 1 base removed from V and 8 bases from J, the gap between germline ends came to 18 bases. The CDR3 spans 16 residues. CDR3 DNA sequence: TGTGCCAGCAGCCAAGTTGCACAGGGAATTGTGGAGCCCCAGCATTTT. Its translation: CASSQVAQGIVEPQHF.

The chain is built from TRBV5-4 and TRBJ2-2; TRBD1 is a possible D gene (8 bases). The germline CDR1 and CDR2 sequences are SGHNT and YYREEE (reference sequence). V lost 5 bases, J lost 0 bases, and 20 bases lay in between. The CDR3 length is 18 residues. The CDR3 region has the DNA TGTGCCAGCAGGCCGGACAGGGAGCGGGGCCCGAACACCGGGGAGCTGTTTTTT. This codes for CASRPDRERGPNTGELFF.

The genes are TRBV15 and TRBJ2-1; 8 bases agree with TRBD2. Per the germline V gene, CDR1 is LNHNV and CDR2 is YYDKDF (reference sequence). The CDR3 runs to 15 residues. V lost 0 bases and J lost 4; bases outside the gene matches: 2. CDR3 nucleotides: TGTGCCACCAGCAGAGAGGCGGGGGGATACAATGAGCAGTTCTTC. Amino acids: CATSREAGGYNEQFF.

J is TRBJ1-3 and V is TRBV5-4; TRBD1 matches at 7 bases. Germline CDR1 and CDR2: SGHNT and YYREEE (reference sequence). J lost 4 bases, V lost 0 bases, and 1 base had no gene match. The CDR3 loop spans 14 amino acids. The CDR3 DNA is TGTGCCAGCAGCTTGGAGACAGGGGGAAACACCATATATTTT. The encoded protein is CASSLETGGNTIYF.

This chain joins TRBV19 and TRBJ1-6; the match to TRBD1 covers 8 bases. Germline V gene lookup returns CDR1 LNHDA and CDR2 SQIVND (reference sequence). V trimming: 2 bases; J trimming: 8 bases; junction bases outside the gene matches: 5. The CDR3 totals 15 residues. CDR3 sequence reads: CASSILTTGDSPLHF. The CDR3 DNA reads TGTGCCAGTAGTATACTGACGACAGGGGATTCACCCCTCCACTTT.

This clone showed up just once. The V gene is TRBV5-6, the J gene TRBJ2-1, with 9 positions matching TRBD1. The CDR3 covers 13 residues. Trimming at V came to 5 bases and at J to 6 bases, leaving 3 bases not matched to a gene. The germline CDR1 and CDR2 sequences are SGHDT and YYEEEE. Here the CDR3 DNA reads TGTGCCAGCAGTCGGACAGGGGTCAATGAGCAGTTCTTC. It encodes CASSRTGVNEQFF.

As concerns this clone: The same CDR3 arises from other DNA sequences in this sample as well. CDR3 DNA sequence: TGTGCCAGCAGTACCCGACAGGGGAGCTACGAGCAGTACTTC. Encoded protein: CASSTRQGSYEQYF. The chain couples TRBV6-5 to TRBJ2-7; 8 bases map to TRBD1. With V trimmed by 5 bases and J by 3 bases, 6 bases remained unmatched. Germline CDR1 and CDR2: MNHEY and SVGAGI. The CDR3 length is 14 residues.

This clone was seen only a few times. This chain links TRBV2 with TRBJ1-5; TRBD1 is a possible D gene (5 bases). The germline V gene has CDR1 SNHLY and CDR2 FYNNEI. V lost 3 bases to trimming and J lost 7 bases, with 10 bases between them. The CDR3 is 13 amino acids. CDR3 nucleotides: TGTGCCAGCAGTGAGGACCGGGGGCAGCCCCAGCATTTT. This sequence encodes CASSEDRGQPQHF.

This chain links TRBV9 with TRBJ2-1, with 11 bases that match TRBD2. Germline loops: CDR1 SGDLS, CDR2 YYNGEE. This CDR3 is 14 amino acids long. The V segment lost 2 bases and the J segment 9 bases; nucleotides outside the gene matches: 4. The CDR3 DNA sequence: TGTGCCAGCAGCGTTAGCGGGGGGGCTAGTGAGCAGTTCTTC. Protein product: CASSVSGGASEQFF.

The chain couples TRBV4-1 to TRBJ1-3; no definite D call. The CDR3 has 15 residues. V was clipped by 1 base and J by 0 bases, with 7 bases between them. Germline CDR1 is MGHRA and CDR2 is YSYEKL. The CDR3 sequence is CASSQGHHSGNTIYF. The CDR3 DNA sequence: TGCGCCAGCAGCCAAGGACACCACTCTGGAAACACCATATATTTT.

This chain links TRBV19 with TRBJ2-2; the match to TRBD2 covers 10 bases. This CDR3 contains 17 residues. Germline trimming cut 7 bases from V and 0 bases from J; bases unmatched to any gene: 8. Looked up from germline, CDR1 is LNHDA and CDR2 is SQIVND (reference sequence). The CDR3 DNA follows: TGTGCCAGTACCCTAGCGGGGGTTACCGCGAACACCGGGGAGCTGTTTTTT. Translating it yields CASTLAGVTANTGELFF.

This clone was detected only once. This chain connects TRBV11-1 to TRBJ1-1; D unclear. The V gene's germline CDR1 is SGHAT and CDR2 FQDESV (reference sequence). This CDR3 region has 16 residues. Deletions cut 1 base from V and 0 bases from J, with 12 bases between. This CDR3 is CASSLELDGMNTEAFF. The CDR3 DNA reads as TGTGCCAGCAGCTTAGAATTGGACGGGATGAACACTGAAGCTTTCTTT.

The chain links TRBV6-2 or TRBV6-3 to TRBJ1-1; D gene unclear. Trimming took off 5 bases at V and 1 base at J, with 11 bases between the two ends. The CDR3 has 14 amino acids. Germline CDR1 and CDR2: MNHEY and SVGEGT. For the CDR3, the DNA is TGTGCCAGCAGTCCCGAGGGCACGAACACTGAAGCTTTCTTT. Translation: CASSPEGTNTEAFF.

V and J are TRBV27 and TRBJ2-1, with TRBD2 identical over 9 bases. The CDR3 has 14 residues. Germline assignment: CDR1 MNHEY and CDR2 SMNVEV (reference sequence). V shed 6 bases, J shed 1 base, and the junction held 1 base outside the gene matches. CDR3 DNA: TGTGCCAGCAGGACTAGCGGTTCCTACAATGAGCAGTTCTTC. It encodes CASRTSGSYNEQFF.

The rearrangement uses TRBV6-5 and TRBJ1-4; D remains unclear. From germline, CDR1 is MNHEY and CDR2 SVGAGI. There are 15 residues in the CDR3. Deletions cut 9 bases from V and 0 bases from J, with 14 bases between. This CDR3 reads CASKIPWPTNEKLFF. DNA of the CDR3: TGTGCCAGTAAAATCCCGTGGCCAACTAATGAAAAACTGTTTTTT.

The V gene is TRBV3-1 (or the pseudogene TRBV3-2), the J gene TRBJ2-2; 10 bases align to TRBD2. Germline CDR1 is LGHDT and CDR2 is YNNKEL (reference sequence). The CDR3 loop spans 16 amino acids. After removal of 8 bases from V and 6 bases from J, the junction contained 12 bases not matched to a gene. The CDR3 nucleotides are TGTGCCAGCCTTCATAGCGGGGGGAAAAGACCCGGGGAGCTGTTTTTT. This translates into CASLHSGGKRPGELFF.

V is TRBV29-1 and J is TRBJ1-2; TRBD1 agrees at 9 bases. CDR1 is SQVTM, CDR2 ANQGSEA, per germline. The CDR3 covers 12 residues. V gave up 4 bases and J gave up 8 bases; unmatched junction bases: 5. CDR3 in DNA: TGCAGCGTTGGGGACAGGGTGTCGGGCTACACCTTC. It yields the protein CSVGDRVSGYTF.

CDR3 protein: CASSLDGRADTEAFF. The CDR3 bases are TGCGCCAGCAGCTTGGATGGCAGGGCGGACACTGAAGCTTTCTTT. The chain links TRBV5-1 to TRBJ1-1, with D maybe TRBD1 (5 bases). The CDR3 length is 15 residues. Germline CDR1 is SGHRS and CDR2 is YFSETQ. The V end was cut by 0 bases, the J end by 3 bases, with 12 bases between.

In this sample, this clone turned up a few times. Within the sample, other DNA sequences also encode this same CDR3. In DNA, the CDR3 is TGTGCCAGTAGTCGGACTGGGGTTAACACTGAAGCTTTCTTT. This gives the protein CASSRTGVNTEAFF. The gene calls are TRBV19 and TRBJ1-1; D unclear. With 5 bases removed from V and 2 bases from J, the gap between germline ends came to 12 bases. The CDR3 has 14 residues. Per germline, CDR1 LNHDA and CDR2 SQIVND (reference sequence).